The next 22 T cell receptor beta chains were all read from a single sample in a study of cytomegalovirus exposure and HLA in healthy donors. PCR employed 60 Vbeta and 13 Jbeta primers. Produced via immunoSEQ multiplex PCR; TCRdb's table is partial and in-frame only. Of about 160,000 clones in the sample, roughly 72% are singletons; the top ten hold around 1.5%. The sequencing input was PBMCs. The receptor set was obtained from a middle-aged man in good health and CMV-seronegative.

This chain links TRBV28 with TRBJ1-1; 9 positions agree with TRBD1. J lost 2 bases, V lost 7 bases, and 8 bases had no gene match. The germline gives CDR1 MDHEN, CDR2 SYDVKM. The CDR3 is 15 residues long. The CDR3 region has the DNA TGTGCCAGCACCACCGGGACAGGGCGAAACACTGAAGCTTTCTTT. It is translated as CASTTGTGRNTEAFF.

The chain employs TRBV18 and TRBJ1-1, with TRBD1 matching 7 bases. In germline, CDR1 is KGHSH, CDR2 LQKENI. This CDR3 contains 14 residues. Germline trimming cut 3 bases from V and 4 bases from J; bases unmatched to any gene: 5. CDR3 protein: CASSPTSGGTEAFF. The CDR3 region has the DNA TGTGCCAGCTCACCCACGTCAGGGGGCACTGAAGCTTTCTTT.

The rearrangement links TRBV28 to TRBJ2-7; 9 bases are shared with TRBD1. The CDR3 length is 15 residues. The V and J ends lost 6 bases and 1 base, in that order; junction bases with no gene match: 7. Germline V gene data show CDR1 as MDHEN and CDR2 as SYDVKM. This CDR3 reads CASSYRDRDSYEQYF. Written as DNA, the CDR3 is TGTGCCAGCAGCTACCGGGACAGGGATTCCTACGAGCAGTACTTC.

The rearrangement uses TRBV29-1 and TRBJ2-1, with D possibly TRBD1 on 6 matching bases. This CDR3 spans 12 amino acids. Trimming took off 7 bases at V and 8 bases at J, with 15 bases between the two ends. The germline gives CDR1 SQVTM, CDR2 ANQGSEA. The CDR3 nucleotides are TGCAGCGCATCCGACAGGTATGATGAGCAGTTCTTC. Its protein product is CSASDRYDEQFF.

The sample holds a few counts of this clone. The chain couples TRBV6-4 to TRBJ2-7; TRBD2 matches at 12 bases. Germline trimming cut 5 bases from V and 5 bases from J; bases unmatched to any gene: 7. CDR1 MRHNA and CDR2 SNTAGT come from the germline V gene. This CDR3 has 15 amino acids. CDR3 DNA: TGTGCCAGCAGTCCGACTAGCGGGAGCTTGGACGAGCAGTACTTC. It translates to CASSPTSGSLDEQYF.

The J gene is TRBJ1-1, the V gene TRBV5-1, with D possibly being TRBD1 (6 bases). CDR3 length: 14 residues. The ends were cut back, 3 bases at V and 1 base at J, with 10 bases in the middle. Germline CDR1 is SGHRS and CDR2 is YFSETQ. The DNA for the CDR3 is TGCGCCAGCAGCTATCAAGGGGGGAACACTGAAGCTTTCTTT. Its translation: CASSYQGGNTEAFF.

This clone occurred a few times. This chain links TRBV5-1 with TRBJ1-1; D is perhaps TRBD1 (6 bases). The CDR3 is made up of 15 amino acids. The V and J ends lost 0 bases and 3 bases respectively, with 12 bases between them. Per the germline V gene, CDR1 is SGHRS and CDR2 is YFSETQ. The CDR3 loop reads CASSLEGGGHTEAFF. In DNA form, the CDR3 reads TGCGCCAGCAGCTTGGAAGGGGGGGGGCACACTGAAGCTTTCTTT.

V and J are TRBV7-2 and TRBJ1-5; D uncertain. The CDR3 length is 13 residues. In germline, CDR1 is SGHTA, CDR2 FQGNSA. V lost 2 bases to trimming and J lost 8 bases, with 10 bases between them. CDR3 DNA: TGTGCCAGCAGCTTAAGTCAAGCGGAGCCCCAGCATTTT. The encoded protein is CASSLSQAEPQHF.

V usage is TRBV30 and J usage is TRBJ1-5, with 8 bases matching TRBD1. Trimming took 2 bases from V and 6 from J; bases not matched to a gene: 6. Germline CDR1 is GTSNPN and CDR2 is SVGIG (reference sequence). This CDR3 is 14 amino acids long. The CDR3 DNA sequence: TGTGCCTGGAGTTCTACAGGGGGGAGTCAGCCCCAGCATTTT. This sequence encodes CAWSSTGGSQPQHF.

This chain uses TRBV5-1 with TRBJ2-1, with D perhaps matching TRBD2 (6 bases). Germline V gene sequence: CDR1 SGHRS, CDR2 YFSETQ. Deletions cut 3 bases from V and 4 bases from J, with 11 bases between. CDR3 length equals 14 residues. CDR3 nucleotides: TGCGCCAGCAGCTCCGGAGGGTCTTACAATGAGCAGTTCTTC. Its translation is CASSSGGSYNEQFF.

The chain uses TRBV2 and TRBJ2-5, with 7 bases aligning to TRBD2. The J call is in doubt because the DNA end fits TRBJ2-7 better. The germline gives CDR1 SNHLY, CDR2 FYNNEI. There are 15 residues in the CDR3. CDR3 DNA sequence: TGTGCCAGCAGTGAATGGGCGGGAGTGTTGTACGAGCAGTACTTC. Amino acid sequence: CASSEWAGVLYEQYF.

The CDR3 sequence is CTSSQDQQETQYF. CDR3 in DNA: TGCACCAGCAGCCAAGACCAGCAAGAGACCCAGTACTTC. The V call is TRBV1, the J call TRBJ2-5; the table's D gene call, TRBD1, was not cross checked with the DNA. TRBV1 is described as a pseudogene. The length of the CDR3 is 13 residues.

The chain recombines TRBV7-9 with TRBJ1-3; the D is unclear. The CDR3 consists of 16 residues. V lost 3 bases to trimming and J lost 0 bases, with 12 bases between them. The V gene's germline CDR1 is SEHNR and CDR2 FQNEAQ (reference sequence). The CDR3 sequence is CASSFPLFRSGNTIYF. The DNA of the CDR3 is TGTGCCAGCAGCTTTCCCCTTTTCCGCTCTGGAAACACCATATATTTT. The full variable domain, rest sourced from reference TRBV7-9 and TRBJ1-3, is DTGVSQNPRHKITKRGQNVTFRCDPISEHNRLYWYRQTLGQGPEFLTYFQNEAQLEKSRLLSDRFSAERPKGSFSTLEIQRTEQGDSAMYLCASSFPLFRSGNTIYFGEGSWLTVV.

This clone showed up just a few times. The chain employs TRBV6-1 and TRBJ1-2, with 8 bases that match TRBD1. This CDR3 is 15 amino acids long. Germline trimming cut 2 bases from V and 4 bases from J; bases unmatched to any gene: 6. CDR1 is MNHNS and CDR2 is SASEGT in the germline V gene. The CDR3 here is CASSETPQGAYGYTF. CDR3 coding DNA: TGTGCCAGCAGTGAAACCCCCCAGGGGGCCTATGGCTACACCTTC.

V usage is TRBV5-6 and J usage is TRBJ1-4; D is perhaps TRBD1 (6 bases). Germline CDR1 and CDR2: SGHDT and YYEEEE. V lost 2 bases, J lost 7 bases, and 15 bases lay in between. This CDR3 is 15 amino acids long. The CDR3 DNA sequence: TGTGCCAGCAGCTTCGGACAGAACTGGATTGAAAAACTGTTTTTT. Translated, it gives CASSFGQNWIEKLFF.

The chain recombines TRBV28 with TRBJ1-1, with TRBD1 as a possible D gene (6 bases). The CDR3 covers 12 residues. The germline V gene has CDR1 MDHEN and CDR2 SYDVKM. Between the trimmed V and J ends, which lost 6 bases and 10 bases, there was a span of 15 bases. The CDR3 sequence is CASSSPAGVAFF. As DNA, the CDR3 is TGTGCCAGCAGCTCCCCTGCAGGGGTAGCTTTCTTT. Drawing the rest from reference TRBV28 and TRBJ1-1, the complete variable domain is DVKVTQSSRYLVKRTGEKVFLECVQDMDHENMFWYRQDPGLGLRLIYFSYDVKMKEKGDIPEGYSVSREKKERFSLILESASTNQTSMYLCASSSPAGVAFFGQGTRLTVV.

The chain links TRBV5-4 to TRBJ2-5; D perhaps matches TRBD1 (5 bases). With 0 bases removed from V and 6 bases from J, the gap between germline ends came to 15 bases. Germline V lookup: CDR1 SGHNT, CDR2 YYREEE (reference sequence). The CDR3 is made up of 15 amino acids. Written as DNA, the CDR3 is TGTGCCAGCAGCTTGGGCTCAGGGTTCGAGAAGACCCAGTACTTC. Translated, it gives CASSLGSGFEKTQYF. Full variable domain (remainder filled in from reference TRBV5-4 and TRBJ2-5): ETGVTQSPTHLIKTRGQQVTLRCSSQSGHNTVSWYQQALGQGPQFIFQYYREEENGRGNFPPRFSGLQFPNYSSELNVNALELDDSALYLCASSLGSGFEKTQYFGPGTRLLVL.

The DNA of the CDR3 is TGCAGCTACTGGGGTACACCGGGGGGGGGTAATGAGCAGTTCTTC. Encoded protein: CSYWGTPGGGNEQFF. The V gene is TRBV29-1, the J gene TRBJ2-1; 8 bases align to TRBD2. Trimming removed 8 bases from V and 7 bases from J; junction bases left unmatched: 16. The germline CDR1 and CDR2 sequences are SQVTM and ANQGSEA. The CDR3 is made up of 15 amino acids.

The genes are TRBV5-8 and TRBJ1-1; no clear D gene. The CDR3 contains 13 residues. Germline CDR1 reads SGHTS; CDR2 reads YDEGEE. V was clipped by 0 bases and J by 11 bases, with 14 bases between them. CDR3 nucleotide sequence: TGTGCCAGCAGCTTGGACTTAACCGTCGAGGCTTTCTTT. It is translated as CASSLDLTVEAFF.

The rearrangement joins TRBV6-4 to TRBJ2-2; the D is unclear. Germline V CDR1 and CDR2: MRHNA, SNTAGT. The CDR3 sequence is 14 residues long. V was shortened by 0 bases and J by 2 bases, with 4 bases between the two germline ends. In DNA form, the CDR3 reads TGTGCCAGCAGTGACTCGAGCAACACCGGGGAGCTGTTTTTT. This translates into CASSDSSNTGELFF.

The CDR3 DNA reads TGTGCCAGCAGCCCCCTGGGGGCCTGGAACACCGGGGAGCTGTTTTTT. Protein: CASSPLGAWNTGELFF. The chain uses TRBV14 and TRBJ2-2; D might be TRBD1 (6 bases). Germline CDR1 and CDR2: SGHDN and FVKESK. This CDR3 is 16 amino acids long. V was shortened by 4 bases and J by 1 base, with 13 bases between the two germline ends.

This clone was observed once. The rearrangement joins TRBV9 to TRBJ1-6; TRBD1 agrees at 10 bases. With 4 bases clipped from V and 6 bases from J, the junction kept 7 bases outside the gene matches. From germline, CDR1 is SGDLS and CDR2 YYNGEE. CDR3 size: 16 residues. CDR3 residues: CASSTGQGEFNSPLHF. The CDR3 DNA sequence: TGTGCCAGCAGCACCGGACAGGGGGAGTTTAATTCACCCCTCCACTTT.